This TCR beta chain was identified in a study of molecular identifiers for immune sequencing clone quantification (dated by TCRdb to the late 2010s). At the level of the whole study: For a replicate experiment, RNA from around 20,000 or 100,000 naive CD8 T cells was divided into five aliquots, of which four were sequenced. This methods study benchmarked molecular-identifier clustering-based TCR repertoire sequencing (MIDCIRS) and TCR RNA copy counting, using CD8 T cells to do so.

The table lists this clonotype with a few counts. Its target antigen remains unknown. Base qualities are not recorded, but no much larger clone differs from it by a single base. Libraries of naive CD8 T cells were built from approximately 20,000 to 980,000 sorted cells, with 10%, 30% or 50% of the purified RNA used. Naive CD8 T cells, defined as CD8+CD4-CCR7+CD45RA+, were FACS-sorted into RLT Plus buffer on a BD FACSAria II. To test detection sensitivity, Jurkat RNA equivalent to more than 8 TCR copies was spiked into samples of roughly 18,000-1,100,000 naive CD8 T cells. CD8 T cells were enriched using RosetteSep CD8+ T Cell Enrichment Cocktail and Ficoll-Paque, and the enriched cells then underwent ACK red cell lysis. The investigation overall reported the following: Highly expanded clone sizes could be underestimated because identical TCR molecules may share a barcode. Naive libraries contained spiked-in Jurkat TCR RNA (around eleven copies' worth), which is not part of the donor repertoire. Approximately 3.3 recovered TCR RNA copies per cell were obtained by modeling, versus 9 to 10 by digital PCR, implying a capture efficiency of about 30%. Even against a background of 800,000 to 1,000,000 naive CD8 T cells, spiked-in Jurkat TCR RNA amounting to a single cell's worth was reported to be detectable. In CMV-specific effector cells, clones with more than 20 RNA copies contained over 98% of molecules, whereas in naive cells such clones contained under 1% of molecules. When barcode sub-clustering was omitted, TCR diversity was inflated by chimeric consensus sequences, with chimeras reaching as high as 47%.

Ends trimmed: V by 10 bases, J by 4 bases; bases unmatched to a gene: 9. Measured from the cysteine to the phenylalanine, the CDR3 is 13 residues long. Just CDR3 DNA is preserved here, 39 bases in frame from base 1. The library was generated by PCR. The reads were generated on an Illumina HiSeq 4000. Preparation of bulk TCR libraries followed a previously described approach, with the TCR primers listed in Table S5. Purification of total RNA was performed with the Qiagen AllPrep DNA/RNA kit. Reads from multiple sequencing runs of the same library were pooled before analysis. The authors' pipeline ran thus. Reads were retained only if their TCR constant sequence matched exactly, and those retained reads were trimmed to 150 nt and grouped according to their 12-nt molecular barcodes. Within each barcode group, reads were sub-clustered at a 15% Levenshtein threshold, and quality-weighted consensus sequences were built per RNA molecule. Non-functional sequences were excluded, and lower-count sequences lying one edit away from another sequence were also excluded. Based on a fit of two negative binomial distributions, barcode sub-clusters having less than 20% of the maximum read count were discarded. The public reads were quality trimmed at Q25 with fastp and then assembled into clones with MiXCR by TCRdb, keeping productive beta chains. Here each entry gathers all rows of one CDR3 protein and keeps the most common genes and DNA. Here the V and J calls rest on TCRdb's processing, not on the authors' analysis. Counted in this sample were some 320,000 distinct CDR3 sequences; roughly 23% of them appeared once. 0.7% to 0.9% of the sample goes to the ten largest clones.

The sequence joins TRBV12-3 or TRBV12-4 to TRBJ2-5; 7 central nucleotides agree with TRBD1. The sequence came from a human donor in good health. Some libraries in this study had Jurkat cell RNA spiked in. What was sequenced was naive CD8+ T cells from blood, with Jurkat cell RNA spiked in. This sample's cell subset or site label indicates: FACS-sorted CD8+CD4-CCR7+CD45RA+ naive T cells. The DNA reads as follows: TGTGCCACCTCGTGGGACAGTCGAGAGACCCAGTACTTC. Its protein is CATSWDSRETQYF.